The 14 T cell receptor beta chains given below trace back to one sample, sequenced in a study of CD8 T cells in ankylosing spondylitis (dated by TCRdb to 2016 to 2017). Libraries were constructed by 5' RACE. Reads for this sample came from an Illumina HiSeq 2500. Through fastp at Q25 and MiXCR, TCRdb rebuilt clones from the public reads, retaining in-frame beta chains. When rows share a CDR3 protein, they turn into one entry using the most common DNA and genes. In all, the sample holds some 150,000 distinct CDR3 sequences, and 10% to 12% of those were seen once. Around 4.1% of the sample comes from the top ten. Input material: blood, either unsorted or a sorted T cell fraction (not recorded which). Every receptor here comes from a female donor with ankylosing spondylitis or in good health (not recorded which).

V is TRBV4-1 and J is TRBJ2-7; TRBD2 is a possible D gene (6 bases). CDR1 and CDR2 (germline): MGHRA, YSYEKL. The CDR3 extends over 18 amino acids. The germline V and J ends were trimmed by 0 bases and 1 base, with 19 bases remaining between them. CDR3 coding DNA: TGCGCCAGCAGCCAAGATCAAATCGTCGGGCGGGGATCCTACGAGCAGTACTTC. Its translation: CASSQDQIVGRGSYEQYF.

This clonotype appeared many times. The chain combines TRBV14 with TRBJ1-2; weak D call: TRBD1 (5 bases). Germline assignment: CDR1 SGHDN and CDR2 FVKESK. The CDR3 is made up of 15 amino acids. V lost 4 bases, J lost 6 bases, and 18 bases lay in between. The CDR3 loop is CASSPGRGRANGYTF. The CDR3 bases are TGTGCCAGCAGCCCAGGACGGGGCAGGGCTAATGGCTACACCTTC.

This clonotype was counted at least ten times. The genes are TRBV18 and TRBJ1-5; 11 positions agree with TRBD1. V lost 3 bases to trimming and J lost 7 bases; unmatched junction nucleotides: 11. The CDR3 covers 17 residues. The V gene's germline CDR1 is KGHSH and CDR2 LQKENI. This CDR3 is CASSPQGDRGLRQPQHF. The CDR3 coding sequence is TGTGCCAGCTCACCCCAAGGGGACAGGGGGTTACGGCAGCCCCAGCATTTT.

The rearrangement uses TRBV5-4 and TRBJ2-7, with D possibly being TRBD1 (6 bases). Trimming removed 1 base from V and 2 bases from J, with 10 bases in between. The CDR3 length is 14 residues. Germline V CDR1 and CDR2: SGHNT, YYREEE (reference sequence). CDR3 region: CASSLRGGTYEQYF. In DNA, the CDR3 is TGTGCCAGCAGCTTGAGAGGGGGAACCTACGAGCAGTACTTC.

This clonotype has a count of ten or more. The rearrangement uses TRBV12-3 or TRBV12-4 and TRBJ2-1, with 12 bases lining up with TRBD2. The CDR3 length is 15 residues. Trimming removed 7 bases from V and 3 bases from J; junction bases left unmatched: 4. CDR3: CASKTSGGFYNEQFF. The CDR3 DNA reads TGTGCCAGCAAGACTAGCGGGGGTTTCTACAATGAGCAGTTCTTC.

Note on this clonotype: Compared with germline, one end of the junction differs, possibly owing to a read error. The CDR3 DNA reads TGCAGTGCTAGAGATCCTAGGAGGGGAGAGACCCAGGACTTC. It specifies CSARDPRRGETQDF. The J gene is TRBJ2-5, the V gene TRBV20-1; tentative D call: TRBD2 (6 bases). The CDR3 runs to 14 residues. CDR1 and CDR2 (germline): DFQATT, SNEGSKA (reference sequence).

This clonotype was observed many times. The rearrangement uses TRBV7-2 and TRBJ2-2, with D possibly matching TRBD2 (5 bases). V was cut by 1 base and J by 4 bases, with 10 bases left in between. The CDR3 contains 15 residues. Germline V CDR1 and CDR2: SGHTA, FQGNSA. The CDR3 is CASSLVRTSTGELFF. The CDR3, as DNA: TGTGCCAGCAGCTTAGTTAGGACTTCCACCGGGGAGCTGTTTTTT.

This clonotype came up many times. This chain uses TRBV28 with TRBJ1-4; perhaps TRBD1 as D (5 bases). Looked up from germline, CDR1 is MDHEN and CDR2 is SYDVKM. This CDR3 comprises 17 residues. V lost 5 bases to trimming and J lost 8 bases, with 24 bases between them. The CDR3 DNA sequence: TGTGCCAGCAGTGTCGCTGGGGGAGTAGACCGGGGGGAAAAACTGTTTTTT. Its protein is CASSVAGGVDRGEKLFF.

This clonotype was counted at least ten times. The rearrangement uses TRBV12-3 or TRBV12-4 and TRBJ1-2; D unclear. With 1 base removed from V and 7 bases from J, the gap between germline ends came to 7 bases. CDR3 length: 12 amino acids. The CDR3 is CASSLEQSGYTF. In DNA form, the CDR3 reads TGTGCCAGCAGTTTAGAGCAGAGTGGCTACACCTTC.

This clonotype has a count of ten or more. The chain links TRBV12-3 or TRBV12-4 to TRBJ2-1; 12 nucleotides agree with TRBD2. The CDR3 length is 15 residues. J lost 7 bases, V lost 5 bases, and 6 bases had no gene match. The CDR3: CASSPTSGGSNEQFF. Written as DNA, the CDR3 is TGTGCCAGCAGTCCTACTAGCGGGGGGTCGAATGAGCAGTTCTTC.

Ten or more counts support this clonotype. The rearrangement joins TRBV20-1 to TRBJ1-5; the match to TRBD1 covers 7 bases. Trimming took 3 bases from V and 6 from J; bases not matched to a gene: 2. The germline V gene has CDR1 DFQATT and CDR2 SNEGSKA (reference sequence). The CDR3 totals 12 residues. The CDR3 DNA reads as TGCAGTGCTAGGCCAGGGGGTCAGCCCCAGCATTTT. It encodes CSARPGGQPQHF.

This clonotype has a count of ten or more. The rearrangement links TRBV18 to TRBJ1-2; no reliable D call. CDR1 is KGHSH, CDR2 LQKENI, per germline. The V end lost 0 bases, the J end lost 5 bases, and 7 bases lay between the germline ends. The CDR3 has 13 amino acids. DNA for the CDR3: TGTGCCAGCTCACCACCGGCGGGGTATGGCTACACCTTC. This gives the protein CASSPPAGYGYTF. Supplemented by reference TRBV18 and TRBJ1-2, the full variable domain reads NAGVMQNPRHLVRRRGQEARLRCSPMKGHSHVYWYRQLPEEGLKFMVYLQKENIIDESGMPKERFSAEFPKEGPSILRIQQVVRGDSAAYFCASSPPAGYGYTFGSGTRLTVV.

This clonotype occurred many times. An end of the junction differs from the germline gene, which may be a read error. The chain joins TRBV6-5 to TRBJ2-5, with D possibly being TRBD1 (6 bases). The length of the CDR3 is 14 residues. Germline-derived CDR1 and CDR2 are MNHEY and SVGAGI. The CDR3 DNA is TGTGCCAGCAGTAACTCAGGGGTGAGAGAGACCCAGTACTTC. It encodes CASSNSGVRETQYF.

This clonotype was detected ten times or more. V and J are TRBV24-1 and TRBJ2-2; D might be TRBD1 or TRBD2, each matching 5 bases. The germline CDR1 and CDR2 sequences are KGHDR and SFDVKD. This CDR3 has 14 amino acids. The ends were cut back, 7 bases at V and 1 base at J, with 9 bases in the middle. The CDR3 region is CATSGTVNTGELFF. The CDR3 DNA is TGTGCCACCAGCGGGACGGTGAACACCGGGGAGCTGTTTTTT.